Listed here is a single TCR beta chain. The antigen it binds to is not known. No base quality information exists; no much larger clone differs at one position. The intended sense of this specimen's time point label: patch test 3, about 24 weeks after DPC sensitization. Reading the label with the study, this specimen's treatment or condition is: therapeutic diphenylcyclopropenone sensitization with weekly scalp DPC. At each patch-test visit, blood was drawn before the patch test was applied. Patients were considered eligible if aged 18 to 70, diagnosed with alopecia and deemed suitable for DPC therapy, and patients were excluded if pregnant. Total RNA was isolated from unfractionated whole blood collected in Tempus Blood RNA tubes. The data belong to a study of human T cells and chemical hapten exposure (dated by TCRdb to the early 2020s). Some background on the complete study: For sensitization, 2% DPC in acetone was applied to a 2 cm by 2 cm area of upper inner arm skin. The mostly female patient cohort included alopecia areata with under or over 50% scalp involvement, alopecia totalis and alopecia universalis. Twenty-nine alopecia patients provided blood for TCR sequencing at one to four time points (pre-sensitization, 2, 6 and 24 weeks). Libraries were pooled for sequencing, and per-sample TCR yields varied mainly because of small differences in library volumes within the pool. Weekly therapeutic DPC doses were additionally applied to the scalp of patients throughout the approximately 25-week study period. Blood was sampled from patients pre-sensitization (week 0) and at 2, 6 and about 24 weeks after DPC sensitization. Patch testing was performed on the upper back with Finn chambers containing 0.01% DPC, and the patch tests were scored after 6 days according to International Contact Dermatitis Research Group standards. The study tracked peripheral blood TCR repertoire changes in vivo during primary and secondary sensitization to the hapten diphenylcyclopropenone (DPC) in alopecia patients. Broader findings and caveats from the paper: After repeated subsampling, changes were observed in the strength of the expansion versus patch-test correlation and in the threshold at which the correlation became significant. The number of PT1 expanded TCRs positively correlated with patch test score, significant at thresholds 8, 16 and 32 but not 4. Because all patients had alopecia, a presumed autoimmune disease, the immune response of the patients might differ from that of healthy individuals. No change with DPC sensitization was found in the number of TCRs above 1 in 1000 frequency, and no evidence of global repertoire structure alterations was found. Expanded TCRs formed significantly more large CDR3 similarity clusters than pre-sensitization or healthy control sets, consistent with antigen-driven responses.

CDR1 and CDR2 are drawn from the germline V gene (reference sequence): MNHNY, SVGAGI. V has 6 bases trimmed and J has 2 bases trimmed; junction bases matching no gene number 5. The CDR3 numbers 14 residues from cysteine through phenylalanine. The read is trimmed to its CDR3 DNA, 42 bases read in frame from base 1. Libraries were constructed by RACE. The instrument was a NextSeq 500. Library preparation attached unique molecular identifiers to individual cDNA molecules for quantitative, reproducible TCR counting. Each blood RNA sample was used to sequence both TCR alpha and TCR beta chains. The paper's data handling went like this. Samples had a median of 95,638 TCRs, with a range from 23,224 to 690,600. V, J and CDR3 annotation of the TCR reads was performed with the Decombinator software suite. For the PS versus PT1 abundance plots, all samples were subsampled to the same number of TCRs (28,000). TCRs were defined as expanded if absent before sensitization and observed at least eight times at the 2-week time point. Starting from the raw public reads, TCRdb applied fastp trimming at Q25, assembled clones with MiXCR and retained in-frame beta chains. Each CDR3 protein gets just one entry, which takes the most common genes and DNA from the rows behind it. TCRdb, not the authors, supplied the V and J calls. For this sample there are about 190,000 distinct CDR3 sequences; under 30% appear just once. The ten top clones hold around 2.5% of the sample.

The chain links TRBV6-6 with TRBJ1-2; the junction holds 8 bases that match TRBD1. The TCR sequence derives from a middle-aged woman with alopecia areata. Some clones in this sample may be carry-over from other donors' samples. The sample was whole blood, taken in connection with sensitization to the hapten diphenylcyclopropenone (DPC). The DNA sequence is given as TGTGCCAGCAGAGCGACAGGGGAGAACTATGGCTACACCTTC. It is translated as CASRATGENYGYTF.